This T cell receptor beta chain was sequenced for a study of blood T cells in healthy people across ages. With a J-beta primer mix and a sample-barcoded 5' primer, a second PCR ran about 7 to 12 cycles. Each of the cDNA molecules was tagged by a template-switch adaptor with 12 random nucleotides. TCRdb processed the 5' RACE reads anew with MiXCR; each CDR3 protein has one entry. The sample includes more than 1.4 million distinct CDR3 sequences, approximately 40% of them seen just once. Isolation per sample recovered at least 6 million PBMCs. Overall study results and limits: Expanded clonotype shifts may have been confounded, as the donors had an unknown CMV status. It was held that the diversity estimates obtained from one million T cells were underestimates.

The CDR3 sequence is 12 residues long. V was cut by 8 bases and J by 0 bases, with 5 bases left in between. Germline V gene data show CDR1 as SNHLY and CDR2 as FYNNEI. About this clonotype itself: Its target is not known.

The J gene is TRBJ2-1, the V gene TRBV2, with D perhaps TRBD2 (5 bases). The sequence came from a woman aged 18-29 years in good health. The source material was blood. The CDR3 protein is CASEGSYNEQFF. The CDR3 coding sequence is TGTGCCAGCGAGGGCTCCTACAATGAGCAGTTCTTC.